Presented here are 27 T cell receptor beta chains from one specimen sequenced in a study of monozygotic twins with inflammatory bowel disease. TCRdb reanalyzed the 5' RACE reads and collapses them to one entry per CDR3 protein, without DNA. In all, the sample yields fewer than 350,000 distinct CDR3 sequences. The sample consisted of blood. All receptors come from a human donor with ulcerative colitis or Crohn's disease, or a healthy co-twin of an affected twin (not recorded which).

V and J are TRBV5-1 and TRBJ1-1; TCRdb's D call, TRBD1, is unchecked because there is no DNA. The CDR3 is made up of 13 amino acids. Per the germline V gene, CDR1 is SGHRS and CDR2 is YFSETQ. The CDR3 here is CASSRSSGPEAFF.

The J gene is TRBJ1-6, the V gene TRBV28; absent DNA, TCRdb's TRBD1 call cannot be checked. The CDR3 consists of 20 residues. Germline CDR1 and CDR2: MDHEN and SYDVKM. Here the CDR3 reads CASSFYQVTRWGSYNSPLHF.

The chain carries TRBV6-5 and TRBJ1-2; TCRdb indicates TRBD1, and absent DNA this call remains unverified. The CDR3 is 13 residues long. Germline lookup yields CDR1 MNHEY and CDR2 SVGAGI. Here the CDR3 reads CASSSLRVAGYTF.

The chain links TRBV5-4 to TRBJ1-5; TCRdb proposes TRBD1, but this gene call is untestable without DNA. CDR3 length equals 14 residues. Germline loops: CDR1 SGHNT, CDR2 YYREEE (reference sequence). CDR3 sequence reads: CASSAGQGDQPQHF.

The V gene is TRBV7-9, the J gene TRBJ1-4. The CDR3 is made up of 15 amino acids. The germline V gene has CDR1 SEHNR and CDR2 FQNEAQ (reference sequence). CDR3 region: CASSSEGIGEEKLFF.

The chain joins TRBV20-1 to TRBJ2-3; the TCRdb D gene call, TRBD2, has no DNA to confirm it. The CDR3 sequence is 15 residues long. Germline V gives CDR1 DFQATT, CDR2 SNEGSKA (reference sequence). The chain's CDR3 is CSAPGLAGGTDTQYF.

The chain combines TRBV19 with TRBJ1-1. Germline V gene sequence: CDR1 LNHDA, CDR2 SQIVND (reference sequence). This CDR3 has 15 amino acids. The CDR3 sequence: CASSIDQSKNTEAFF.

V gene TRBV7-9 combines with J gene TRBJ2-7. Germline V gives CDR1 SEHNR, CDR2 FQNEAQ (reference sequence). The CDR3 extends over 13 amino acids. The CDR3 here is CASSAEKAYEQYF. Together with reference TRBV7-9 and TRBJ2-7, the CDR3 gives the full variable domain: DTGVSQNPRHKITKRGQNVTFRCDPISEHNRLYWYRQTLGQGPEFLTYFQNEAQLEKSRLLSDRFSAERPKGSFSTLEIQRTEQGDSAMYLCASSAEKAYEQYFGPGTRLTVT.

The rearrangement uses TRBV20-1 and TRBJ2-5; TCRdb's D gene call, TRBD1, goes unchecked for lack of DNA. This CDR3 contains 11 residues. Germline values: CDR1 DFQATT, CDR2 SNEGSKA (reference sequence). Here the CDR3 reads CSSGRFGTQYF.

The chain couples TRBV18 to TRBJ2-3. This CDR3 has 13 amino acids. Germline V gene data show CDR1 as KGHSH and CDR2 as LQKENI. Here the CDR3 reads CASSPPSAILQYF.

The V gene is TRBV10-3, the J gene TRBJ2-3; TCRdb's assignment of TRBD1 cannot be checked, as there is no DNA. Per germline, CDR1 ENHRY and CDR2 SYGVKD. CDR3 size: 16 residues. The CDR3 spells CAISVSGQPPTDTQYF.

The chain links TRBV4-1 to TRBJ1-6; TCRdb designates TRBD1, a call that cannot be tested without DNA. The CDR3 covers 16 residues. Germline CDR1 and CDR2: MGHRA and YSYEKL. The CDR3 protein is CASSQDSGGYGSPLHF.

V gene TRBV20-1 combines with J gene TRBJ2-7. The CDR3 is 12 amino acids. Germline-derived CDR1 and CDR2 are DFQATT and SNEGSKA (reference sequence). CDR3 in amino acids: CSASFSSYEQYF.

The chain recombines TRBV10-1 with TRBJ2-2; TCRdb returns TRBD1, unconfirmable since there is no DNA. Looked up from germline, CDR1 is WNHNN and CDR2 is SYGVQD (reference sequence). The CDR3 sequence is 15 residues long. CDR3 sequence reads: CASSVSGQHTGELFF.

The chain's CDR3 is CASSSEGGNEQFF. This rearrangement joins TRBV7-3 to TRBJ2-1; TCRdb lists TRBD2, though no DNA is available to test this call. Germline CDR1 and CDR2: SGHTA and FQGTGA. This CDR3 has 13 amino acids.

The genes are TRBV29-1 and TRBJ2-7; the D call of TRBD1 rests on TCRdb alone, since no DNA is present to check it. Germline loops: CDR1 SQVTM, CDR2 ANQGSEA. The CDR3 totals 13 residues. This CDR3 is CSVLTDQTYEQYF.

The rearrangement joins TRBV7-9 to TRBJ2-7; TCRdb lists TRBD1, though no DNA is available to test this call. CDR1 is SEHNR and CDR2 is FQNEAQ in the germline V gene (reference sequence). The CDR3 length is 14 residues. CDR3 region: CASSLQVGLYEQYF.

The CDR3 loop reads CASRRDLYYNEQFF. The rearrangement joins TRBV28 to TRBJ2-1; as DNA is missing, the TRBD2 call by TCRdb cannot be tested. CDR3 length: 14 residues. Germline V gives CDR1 MDHEN, CDR2 SYDVKM.

The chain joins TRBV10-3 to TRBJ1-2. Germline lookup yields CDR1 ENHRY and CDR2 SYGVKD. CDR3 size: 16 residues. The CDR3 loop reads CAISPNRDSGFYGYTF.

The chain joins TRBV21-1 to TRBJ2-3. TRBV21-1 is deemed a pseudogene. The CDR3 has 13 residues. The CDR3 sequence: CASRDPNTDTQYF.

The chain has TRBV6-1 and TRBJ2-7. Germline CDR1 is MNHNS and CDR2 is SASEGT. The CDR3 covers 12 residues. The chain's CDR3 is CASSEPTYEQYF.

V and J are TRBV7-9 and TRBJ1-1; TCRdb lists TRBD1, though no DNA is available to test this call. The CDR3 sequence is 12 residues long. Germline lookup yields CDR1 SEHNR and CDR2 FQNEAQ (reference sequence). The CDR3 sequence: CASSGRTGEAFF.

The CDR3 is CASSYSTPGPVSQETQYF. The V call is TRBV6-5, the J call TRBJ2-5. The CDR3 covers 18 residues. Germline V gene sequence: CDR1 MNHEY, CDR2 SVGAGI.

CDR3: CASSLGKPLAGRRPYNEQFF. The V gene is TRBV11-2, the J gene TRBJ2-1; TCRdb calls TRBD2, which cannot be checked without DNA. Per germline, CDR1 SGHAT and CDR2 FQNNGV. This CDR3 is built from 20 residues. The full variable domain, completed using reference TRBV11-2 and TRBJ2-1, is EAGVAQSPRYKIIEKRQSVAFWCNPISGHATLYWYQQILGQGPKLLIQFQNNGVVDDSQLPKDRFSAERLKGVDSTLKIQPAKLEDSAVYLCASSLGKPLAGRRPYNEQFFGPGTRLTVL.

The chain joins TRBV24-1 to TRBJ2-4; the D call of TRBD1 rests on TCRdb alone, since no DNA is present to check it. The germline V gene has CDR1 KGHDR and CDR2 SFDVKD. The CDR3 consists of 12 residues. The CDR3 sequence: CATSDFTTRWYF.

This chain links TRBV12-3 or TRBV12-4 with TRBJ1-5; the TCRdb call, TRBD1, lacks DNA for checking. The CDR3 sequence is 13 residues long. CDR3 loop: CASSWGLSGAQHF.

The chain employs TRBV5-1 and TRBJ1-1. Germline assignment: CDR1 SGHRS and CDR2 YFSETQ. This CDR3 region has 14 residues. CDR3 in amino acids: CASSLAGWGTEAFF.